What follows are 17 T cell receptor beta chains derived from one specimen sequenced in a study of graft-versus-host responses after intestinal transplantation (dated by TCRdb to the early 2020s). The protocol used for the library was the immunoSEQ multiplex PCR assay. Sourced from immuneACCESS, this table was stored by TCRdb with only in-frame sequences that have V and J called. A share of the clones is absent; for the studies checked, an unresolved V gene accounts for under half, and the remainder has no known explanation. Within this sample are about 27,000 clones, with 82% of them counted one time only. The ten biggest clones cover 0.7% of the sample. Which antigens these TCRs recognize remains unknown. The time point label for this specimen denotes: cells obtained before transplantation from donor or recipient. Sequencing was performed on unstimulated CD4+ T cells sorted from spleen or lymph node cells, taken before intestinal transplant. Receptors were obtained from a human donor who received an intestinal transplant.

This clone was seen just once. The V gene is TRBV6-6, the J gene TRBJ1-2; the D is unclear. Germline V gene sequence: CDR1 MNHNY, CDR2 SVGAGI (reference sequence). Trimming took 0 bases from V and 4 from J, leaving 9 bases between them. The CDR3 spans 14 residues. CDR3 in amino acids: CASSYSRGSYGYTF. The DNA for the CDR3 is TGTGCCAGCAGTTACTCGCGAGGGAGCTATGGCTACACCTTC.

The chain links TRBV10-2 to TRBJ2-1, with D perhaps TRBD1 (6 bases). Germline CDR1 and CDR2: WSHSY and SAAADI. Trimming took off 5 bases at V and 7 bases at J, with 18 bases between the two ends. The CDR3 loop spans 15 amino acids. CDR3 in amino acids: CASSSNRAYGNEQFF. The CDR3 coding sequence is TGCGCCAGCAGTTCTAACAGGGCCTATGGGAATGAGCAGTTCTTC.

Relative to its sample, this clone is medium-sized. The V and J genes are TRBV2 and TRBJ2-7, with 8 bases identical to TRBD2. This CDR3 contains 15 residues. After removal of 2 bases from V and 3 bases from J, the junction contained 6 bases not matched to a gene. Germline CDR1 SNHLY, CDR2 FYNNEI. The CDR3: CASSETGGLSYEQYF. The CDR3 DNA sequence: TGTGCCAGCAGTGAAACGGGGGGGCTCAGCTACGAGCAGTACTTC.

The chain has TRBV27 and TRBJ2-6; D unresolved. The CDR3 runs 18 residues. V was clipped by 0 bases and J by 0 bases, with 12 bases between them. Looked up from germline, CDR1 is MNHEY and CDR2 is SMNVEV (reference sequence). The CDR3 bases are TGTGCCAGCAGTTTATCGAGAGGACGGAGCTCTGGGGCCAACGTCCTGACTTTC. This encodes CASSLSRGRSSGANVLTF. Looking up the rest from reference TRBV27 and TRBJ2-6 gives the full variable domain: EAQVTQNPRYLITVTGKKLTVTCSQNMNHEYMSWYRQDPGLGLRQIYYSMNVEVTDKGDVPEGYKVSRKEKRNFPLILESPSPNQTSLYFCASSLSRGRSSGANVLTFGAGSRLTVL.

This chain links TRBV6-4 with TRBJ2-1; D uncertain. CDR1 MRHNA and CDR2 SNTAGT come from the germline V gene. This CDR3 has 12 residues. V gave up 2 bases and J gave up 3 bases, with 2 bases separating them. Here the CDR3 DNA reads TGTGCCAGCAGTGACAGCTACAATGAGCAGTTCTTC. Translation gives CASSDSYNEQFF.

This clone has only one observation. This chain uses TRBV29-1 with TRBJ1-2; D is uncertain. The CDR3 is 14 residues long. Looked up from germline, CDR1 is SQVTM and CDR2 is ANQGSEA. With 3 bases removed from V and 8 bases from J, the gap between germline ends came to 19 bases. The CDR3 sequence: CSVDKPLPIGGYTF. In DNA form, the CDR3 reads TGCAGCGTTGATAAACCCCTACCAATCGGCGGCTACACCTTC.

The CDR3 nucleotides are TGTGCCAGCAGCTTAGCGGCCCCGGGCCTCACCGGGGAGCTGTTTTTT. This encodes CASSLAAPGLTGELFF. V gene TRBV7-2 combines with J gene TRBJ2-2; D remains unclear. With 0 bases removed from V and 4 bases from J, the gap between germline ends came to 12 bases. The CDR3 loop spans 16 amino acids. Germline-derived CDR1 and CDR2 are SGHTA and FQGNSA.

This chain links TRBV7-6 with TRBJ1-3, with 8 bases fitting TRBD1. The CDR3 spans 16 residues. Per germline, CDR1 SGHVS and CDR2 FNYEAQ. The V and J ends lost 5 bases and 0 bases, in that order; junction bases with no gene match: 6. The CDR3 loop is CASSAGQGLSGNTIYF. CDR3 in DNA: TGTGCCAGCAGCGCAGGACAGGGCCTCTCTGGAAACACCATATATTTT.

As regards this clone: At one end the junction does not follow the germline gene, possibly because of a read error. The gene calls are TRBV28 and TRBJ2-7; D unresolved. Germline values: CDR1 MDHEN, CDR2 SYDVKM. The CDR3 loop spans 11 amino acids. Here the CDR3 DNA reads TGTGCCAGCAACTCCGGATACGGGCAGTACTTC. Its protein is CASNSGYGQYF. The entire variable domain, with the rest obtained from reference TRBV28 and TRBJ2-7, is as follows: DVKVTQSSRYLVKRTGEKVFLECVQDMDHENMFWYRQDPGLGLRLIYFSYDVKMKEKGDIPEGYSVSREKKERFSLILESASTNQTSMYLCASNSGYGQYFGPGTRLTVT.

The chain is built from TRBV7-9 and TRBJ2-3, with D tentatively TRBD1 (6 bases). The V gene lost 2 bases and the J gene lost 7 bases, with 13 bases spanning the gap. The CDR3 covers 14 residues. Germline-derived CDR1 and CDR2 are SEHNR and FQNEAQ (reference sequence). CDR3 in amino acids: CASSLQQGANTQYF. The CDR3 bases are TGTGCCAGCAGCTTACAACAGGGAGCCAATACGCAGTATTTT.

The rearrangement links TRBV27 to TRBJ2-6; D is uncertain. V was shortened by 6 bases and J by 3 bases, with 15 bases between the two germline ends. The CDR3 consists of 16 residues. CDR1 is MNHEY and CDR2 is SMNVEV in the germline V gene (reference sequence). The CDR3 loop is CASSPAPSGGANVLTF. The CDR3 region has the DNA TGTGCCAGCAGCCCCGCACCATCGGGTGGGGCCAACGTCCTGACTTTC.

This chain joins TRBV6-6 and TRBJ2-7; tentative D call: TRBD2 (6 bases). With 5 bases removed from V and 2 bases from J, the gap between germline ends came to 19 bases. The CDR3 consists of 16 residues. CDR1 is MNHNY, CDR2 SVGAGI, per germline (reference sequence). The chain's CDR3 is CASSPTGGSQPYEQYF. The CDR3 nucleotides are TGTGCCAGCAGTCCCACCGGGGGTTCCCAACCCTACGAGCAGTACTTC.

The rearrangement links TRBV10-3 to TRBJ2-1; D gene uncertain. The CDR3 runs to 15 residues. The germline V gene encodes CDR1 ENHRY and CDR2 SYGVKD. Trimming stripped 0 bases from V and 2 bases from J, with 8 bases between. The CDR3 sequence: CAISESGSPYNEQFF. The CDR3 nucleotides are TGTGCCATCAGTGAGTCTGGCAGCCCCTACAATGAGCAGTTCTTC.

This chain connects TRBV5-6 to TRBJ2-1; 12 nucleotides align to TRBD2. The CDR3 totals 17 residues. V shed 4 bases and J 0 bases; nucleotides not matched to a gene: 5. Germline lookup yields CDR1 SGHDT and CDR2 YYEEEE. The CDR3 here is CASSTRTSGVSYNEQFF. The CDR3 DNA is TGTGCCAGCAGCACCCGGACTAGCGGGGTCTCCTACAATGAGCAGTTCTTC.

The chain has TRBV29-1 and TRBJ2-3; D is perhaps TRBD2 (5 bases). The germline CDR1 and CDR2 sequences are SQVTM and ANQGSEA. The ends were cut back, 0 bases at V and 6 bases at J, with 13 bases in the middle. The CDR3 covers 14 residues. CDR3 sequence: CSVEDGLAKDTQYF. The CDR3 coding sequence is TGCAGCGTTGAAGACGGGCTAGCAAAGGATACGCAGTATTTT.

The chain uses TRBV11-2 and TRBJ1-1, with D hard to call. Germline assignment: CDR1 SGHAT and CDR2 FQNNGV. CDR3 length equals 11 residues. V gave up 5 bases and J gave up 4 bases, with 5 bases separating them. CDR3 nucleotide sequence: TGTGCCAGCAGCCCTTTCACTGAAGCTTTCTTT. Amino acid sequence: CASSPFTEAFF.

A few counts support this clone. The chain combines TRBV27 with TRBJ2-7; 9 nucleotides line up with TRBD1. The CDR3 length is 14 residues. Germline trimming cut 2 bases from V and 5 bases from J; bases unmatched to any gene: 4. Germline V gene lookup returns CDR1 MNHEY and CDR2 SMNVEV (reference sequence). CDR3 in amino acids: CASSLRDREDEQYF. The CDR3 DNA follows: TGTGCCAGCAGTTTACGGGACAGGGAGGACGAGCAGTACTTC.